A single sample is the source of the 20 T cell receptor beta chains below, sequenced in a study of Ad26.COV2.S vaccination and SARS-CoV-2 variants. The protocol was immunoSEQ multiplex PCR, while the TCRdb copy is restricted to in-frame clones and leaves out a portion. The table has about 350,000 clones, roughly nine tenths seen once. The sample was peripheral blood, taken after recovery from COVID-19. These receptor sequences come from a human donor who had recovered from COVID-19.

The J gene is TRBJ1-5, the V gene TRBV29-1; no definite D call. The germline V and J ends were trimmed by 5 bases and 7 bases, with 15 bases remaining between them. This CDR3 is built from 13 residues. Germline V CDR1 and CDR2: SQVTM, ANQGSEA. CDR3 amino acids: CSVTLGAGQPQHF. The CDR3 DNA sequence: TGCAGCGTTACCTTAGGAGCGGGACAGCCCCAGCATTTT. Together with reference TRBV29-1 and TRBJ1-5, the CDR3 gives the full variable domain: SAVISQKPSRDICQRGTSLTIQCQVDSQVTMMFWYRQQPGQSLTLIATANQGSEATYESGFVIDKFPISRPNLTFSTLTVSNMSPEDSSIYLCSVTLGAGQPQHFGDGTRLSIL.

This clone has a handful of counts. The chain is built from TRBV3-1 (or the pseudogene TRBV3-2) and TRBJ2-7, with 10 nucleotides matching TRBD2. With V trimmed by 2 bases and J by 3 bases, 1 base remained unmatched. The CDR3 length is 14 residues. Germline CDR1 is LGHDT and CDR2 is YNNKEL (reference sequence). The CDR3 DNA sequence: TGTGCCAGCAGCCAATTAGCGGGGGGCTACGAGCAGTACTTC. Protein: CASSQLAGGYEQYF.

V and J are TRBV19 and TRBJ2-7; a possible D gene is TRBD2 (5 bases). The germline gives CDR1 LNHDA, CDR2 SQIVND (reference sequence). CDR3 length equals 13 residues. Trimming took off 4 bases at V and 2 bases at J, with 9 bases between the two ends. CDR3 sequence reads: CASSTGLAYEQYF. For the CDR3, the DNA is TGTGCCAGTAGTACCGGACTGGCCTACGAGCAGTACTTC.

The chain has TRBV10-1 and TRBJ1-1, with TRBD1 as a possible D gene (6 bases). CDR3 size: 13 residues. The V gene's germline CDR1 is WNHNN and CDR2 SYGVQD (reference sequence). The V end lost 4 bases, the J end lost 3 bases, and 9 bases lay between the germline ends. For the CDR3, the DNA is TGCGCCAGCAGTGCCAGGGGTTACACTGAAGCTTTCTTT. It is translated as CASSARGYTEAFF.

The rearrangement joins TRBV9 to TRBJ2-2; a possible D gene is TRBD2 (5 bases). The CDR3 contains 12 residues. V was pared by 3 bases and J by 8 bases, with 8 bases between. Germline CDR1 and CDR2: SGDLS and YYNGEE. CDR3 coding DNA: TGTGCCAGCAGCGGCGTAGCGGGGGAGCTGTTTTTT. Translation: CASSGVAGELFF.

CDR3 amino acids: CASSYSFQSLNGYTF. CDR3 bases: TGTGCCAGCAGTTACTCGTTTCAGTCACTAAATGGCTACACCTTC. The V gene is TRBV6-2 or TRBV6-3, the J gene TRBJ1-2; D is undetermined. Germline values: CDR1 MNHEY, CDR2 SVGEGT. The CDR3 has 15 amino acids. The V gene lost 0 bases and the J gene lost 6 bases, with 14 bases spanning the gap.

This chain uses TRBV6-1 with TRBJ1-2; 7 bases align to TRBD1. The CDR3 covers 15 residues. The germline V gene encodes CDR1 MNHNS and CDR2 SASEGT. With 3 bases clipped from V and 6 bases from J, the junction kept 10 bases outside the gene matches. CDR3 sequence reads: CASSDWDSYYNGYTF. The CDR3 nucleotides are TGTGCCAGCAGTGATTGGGACAGTTATTACAATGGCTACACCTTC.

Comment on this clone: This specimen includes other DNA sequences encoding the same CDR3. The genes are TRBV18 and TRBJ1-5; TRBD1 matches 7 bases. Germline trimming cut 3 bases from V and 4 bases from J; bases unmatched to any gene: 0. The CDR3 covers 13 residues. Germline CDR1 reads KGHSH; CDR2 reads LQKENI. The CDR3 sequence: CASSPGQNQPQHF. In nucleotides, the CDR3 is TGTGCCAGCTCACCGGGACAGAATCAGCCCCAGCATTTT.

The V call is TRBV11-2, the J call TRBJ2-1; no firm D call. V lost 5 bases and J 7 bases, leaving 9 bases between the germline ends. CDR1 is SGHAT and CDR2 is FQNNGV in the germline V gene. The CDR3 is 12 residues long. The CDR3 protein is CASSHFGNEQFF. As DNA, the CDR3 is TGTGCCAGCAGCCACTTCGGGAATGAGCAGTTCTTC.

J is TRBJ2-3 and V is TRBV2; 9 positions match TRBD1. The CDR3 totals 14 residues. Trimming removed 8 bases from V and 4 bases from J; junction bases left unmatched: 7. Germline lookup yields CDR1 SNHLY and CDR2 FYNNEI. The CDR3 coding sequence is TGTGCCAGCCGCCGAGGACAGGGGTCAGATACGCAGTATTTT. Protein sequence: CASRRGQGSDTQYF.

V gene TRBV6-5 combines with J gene TRBJ1-2; unclear D gene. Germline CDR1 MNHEY, CDR2 SVGAGI. V dropped 0 bases and J dropped 2 bases, with 10 bases sitting between them. This CDR3 has 15 amino acids. This CDR3 is CASSYSGRGNYGYTF. CDR3 nucleotide sequence: TGTGCCAGCAGTTACTCGGGGAGAGGGAACTATGGCTACACCTTC.

This clone was recorded only once. The rearrangement uses TRBV18 and TRBJ1-2; D might be TRBD1 (5 bases). The CDR3 loop spans 13 amino acids. Trimming took off 6 bases at V and 3 bases at J, with 11 bases between the two ends. In germline, CDR1 is KGHSH, CDR2 LQKENI. In nucleotides, the CDR3 is TGTGCCAGCTCCCTCATGGGGGACTATGGCTACACCTTC. This encodes CASSLMGDYGYTF.

DNA for the CDR3: TGTGCCAGCTCTCTGGGACAGGGTATTGAAGCTTTCTTT. The encoded protein is CASSLGQGIEAFF. The J gene is TRBJ1-1, the V gene TRBV18; 9 bases align to TRBD1. CDR1 and CDR2 (germline): KGHSH, LQKENI. The CDR3 loop spans 13 amino acids. V lost 6 bases to trimming and J lost 7 bases; unmatched junction nucleotides: 6.

The chain carries TRBV7-2 and TRBJ1-4; 8 nucleotides match TRBD1. The junction had 7 bases not matched to a gene; V was cut back by 5 bases and J by 8 bases. The CDR3 has 14 amino acids. Germline lookup yields CDR1 SGHTA and CDR2 FQGNSA. Here the CDR3 DNA reads TGTGCCAGCAGCCAAGACAGGGGTCAAGAAAAACTGTTTTTT. The encoded protein is CASSQDRGQEKLFF.

The chain couples TRBV6-4 to TRBJ2-3; D is possibly TRBD2 (6 bases). The V and J ends lost 6 bases and 2 bases respectively, with 18 bases between them. Germline values: CDR1 MRHNA, CDR2 SNTAGT. There are 16 residues in the CDR3. Written as DNA, the CDR3 is TGTGCCAGCAGATACCCCCGGGGGATAGACACAGATACGCAGTATTTT. It translates to CASRYPRGIDTDTQYF.

The chain carries TRBV7-8 and TRBJ2-7, with 10 bases identical to TRBD2. The CDR3 is made up of 15 amino acids. V lost 5 bases, J lost 4 bases, and 8 bases stayed unmatched. CDR1 and CDR2 from the germline V gene are SGHVS and FQNEAQ. CDR3 nucleotides: TGTGCCAGCAGCCCCCGAACTAGCGGGGTTTACGAGCAGTACTTC. Amino acids: CASSPRTSGVYEQYF.

CDR3 residues: CASSSIDSTAYEQYF. CDR3 nucleotides: TGTGCCAGCAGCTCTATTGACAGTACGGCCTACGAGCAGTACTTC. V usage is TRBV7-9 and J usage is TRBJ2-7; TRBD1 is a possible D gene (5 bases). The CDR3 runs to 15 residues. CDR1 and CDR2 (germline): SEHNR, FQNEAQ (reference sequence). Trimming removed 4 bases from V and 2 bases from J, with 15 bases in between.

A single count supports this clone. This chain connects TRBV5-1 to TRBJ1-3; unclear D gene. Per the germline V gene, CDR1 is SGHRS and CDR2 is YFSETQ. CDR3 length equals 14 residues. V lost 0 bases and J 7 bases, leaving 11 bases between the germline ends. The CDR3, as DNA: TGCGCCAGCAGCTTGGTAGGGTTGGGGAACACCATATATTTT. It specifies CASSLVGLGNTIYF.

The chain is built from TRBV10-2 and TRBJ2-1, with TRBD2 as a possible D gene (7 bases). Trimming shortened V by 7 bases and J by 5 bases, and 12 bases separated the two germline ends. This CDR3 has 13 residues. Per the germline V gene, CDR1 is WSHSY and CDR2 is SAAADI. CDR3 nucleotide sequence: TGCGCCAGCAACGGCGGGGGCAACAATGAGCAGTTCTTC. This translates into CASNGGGNNEQFF.

V and J are TRBV4-1 and TRBJ1-1; TRBD1 matches at 7 bases. V was clipped by 9 bases and J by 0 bases; unmatched bases: 7. Germline CDR1 is MGHRA and CDR2 is YSYEKL. The CDR3 is made up of 14 amino acids. CDR3 region: CASWTGNMNTEAFF. The CDR3 DNA is TGCGCCAGTTGGACAGGAAACATGAACACTGAAGCTTTCTTT.